This is a list of T cell receptor beta chains from one sample in a study of quantifying T cell responses using KT2 cells. Using its own MiXCR run on the UMI-ligation and nested PCR reads, TCRdb lists one record per CDR3 protein. The sample includes 50,000 to 70,000 distinct CDR3 sequences, about 12% of them seen just once. The specimen sequenced was PBMCs spiked with cells of the T cell clone KT2. The receptors here all came from a human donor. The CDR3 runs from the conserved cysteine through the conserved F or W. Each record gives: V gene, D gene, J gene, CDR3 protein. A D gene is named only where the DNA matches it firmly.

v_gene: TRBV6-1; d_gene: -; j_gene: TRBJ2-3; CDR3aa: CASSRFKGGGTDTQYF
v_gene: TRBV11-2; d_gene: TRBD2; j_gene: TRBJ2-5; CDR3aa: CASSLLAGKEETQYF
v_gene: TRBV7-9; d_gene: -; j_gene: TRBJ2-3; CDR3aa: CASSPPSTDTQYF
v_gene: TRBV11-2; d_gene: TRBD2; j_gene: TRBJ2-3; CDR3aa: CASSPGTSGRVSTDTQYF
v_gene: TRBV6-1; d_gene: TRBD1; j_gene: TRBJ2-3; CDR3aa: CASSQDRGDTDTQYF
v_gene: TRBV6-1; d_gene: -; j_gene: TRBJ2-7; CDR3aa: CASSPSGCHEQYF
v_gene: TRBV7-7; d_gene: -; j_gene: TRBJ2-2; CDR3aa: CASSLEGPGELFF
v_gene: TRBV6-5; d_gene: -; j_gene: TRBJ1-1; CDR3aa: CASSYSSRLNTEAFF
v_gene: TRBV6-5; d_gene: -; j_gene: TRBJ2-3; CDR3aa: CASSYVVGGGDTQYF
v_gene: TRBV19; d_gene: -; j_gene: TRBJ2-1; CDR3aa: CASSPGGPYNEQFF
v_gene: TRBV21-1; d_gene: -; j_gene: TRBJ2-7; CDR3aa: CASSRPPEGRNPYEQYF
v_gene: TRBV10-1; d_gene: TRBD2; j_gene: TRBJ2-3; CDR3aa: CASSSGLAGMTDTQYF
v_gene: TRBV6-2/TRBV6-3; d_gene: -; j_gene: TRBJ2-3; CDR3aa: CASSYWGSSDTQYF
v_gene: TRBV20-1; d_gene: -; j_gene: TRBJ2-1; CDR3aa: CSARDGDFSYNEQFF
v_gene: TRBV15; d_gene: TRBD2; j_gene: TRBJ2-1; CDR3aa: CATSSGLGDYNEQFF
v_gene: TRBV29-1; d_gene: -; j_gene: TRBJ1-1; CDR3aa: CSVFGPRAFF
v_gene: TRBV9; d_gene: -; j_gene: TRBJ1-6; CDR3aa: CASTQGGVGSPLHF
v_gene: TRBV7-9; d_gene: TRBD2; j_gene: TRBJ2-4; CDR3aa: CASSLAGNWGGDIQYF
v_gene: TRBV2; d_gene: TRBD2; j_gene: TRBJ2-7; CDR3aa: CASSKSGLAGGYEQYF
v_gene: TRBV12-3/TRBV12-4; d_gene: -; j_gene: TRBJ1-2; CDR3aa: CASSLRGGNDYTF
v_gene: TRBV6-5; d_gene: -; j_gene: TRBJ1-2; CDR3aa: CASSYSNGFGYTF
v_gene: TRBV29-1; d_gene: -; j_gene: TRBJ2-7; CDR3aa: CSVVGWLGGEQYF
v_gene: TRBV18; d_gene: -; j_gene: TRBJ1-1; CDR3aa: CASSPPLQYRGTYLDTEAFF
v_gene: TRBV2; d_gene: TRBD2; j_gene: TRBJ2-3; CDR3aa: CASSEDREATDTQYF
v_gene: TRBV5-1; d_gene: -; j_gene: TRBJ2-2; CDR3aa: CASSLETANTGELFF
v_gene: TRBV6-2/TRBV6-3; d_gene: -; j_gene: TRBJ1-1; CDR3aa: CASTYRRREQNTEAFF
v_gene: TRBV12-3/TRBV12-4; d_gene: -; j_gene: TRBJ1-2; CDR3aa: CASSFPGLGGGTF
v_gene: TRBV20-1; d_gene: -; j_gene: TRBJ1-2; CDR3aa: CSARDPAAYGYTF
v_gene: TRBV29-1; d_gene: TRBD2; j_gene: TRBJ2-5; CDR3aa: CSTRTSGRKETQYF
v_gene: TRBV29-1; d_gene: TRBD1; j_gene: TRBJ1-4; CDR3aa: CSVVTGGREKLFF
v_gene: TRBV5-1; d_gene: -; j_gene: TRBJ1-1; CDR3aa: CASSDTPKEAFF
v_gene: TRBV19; d_gene: -; j_gene: TRBJ2-1; CDR3aa: CASSINDNNEQFF
v_gene: TRBV5-1; d_gene: -; j_gene: TRBJ2-1; CDR3aa: CASSSILQRGAVTSEQFF
v_gene: TRBV20-1; d_gene: -; j_gene: TRBJ1-6; CDR3aa: CSAREAETSSYNSPLHF
v_gene: TRBV29-1; d_gene: TRBD2; j_gene: TRBJ2-7; CDR3aa: CSVRAGVTYEQYF
v_gene: TRBV9; d_gene: -; j_gene: TRBJ2-5; CDR3aa: CASSSWTGFTREKYF
v_gene: TRBV7-2; d_gene: -; j_gene: TRBJ2-4; CDR3aa: CASSATGTLNIQYF
v_gene: TRBV6-1; d_gene: TRBD1; j_gene: TRBJ2-1; CDR3aa: CASSSGQEVPNEQFF
v_gene: TRBV7-8; d_gene: -; j_gene: TRBJ1-4; CDR3aa: CASSFNLFATNEKLFF
v_gene: TRBV29-1; d_gene: -; j_gene: TRBJ2-5; CDR3aa: CSVEGLFLETQYF
v_gene: TRBV11-2; d_gene: -; j_gene: TRBJ2-1; CDR3aa: CASSLFPGTSSYNEQFF
v_gene: TRBV2; d_gene: TRBD1; j_gene: TRBJ1-2; CDR3aa: CASTLTGSDYGYTF
v_gene: TRBV12-5; d_gene: -; j_gene: TRBJ1-2; CDR3aa: CASGSPRLERGTSAGYTF
v_gene: TRBV5-1; d_gene: TRBD1; j_gene: TRBJ2-7; CDR3aa: CASSLDFVSPGQGYEQYF
v_gene: TRBV4-2; d_gene: TRBD1; j_gene: TRBJ1-5; CDR3aa: CASSQETGMGNQPQHF
v_gene: TRBV3-1; d_gene: -; j_gene: TRBJ1-1; CDR3aa: CASSRGTEAFF
v_gene: TRBV10-1; d_gene: -; j_gene: TRBJ2-1; CDR3aa: CASSEWRGNEQFF
v_gene: TRBV27; d_gene: TRBD2; j_gene: TRBJ2-5; CDR3aa: CASKISGRNETQYF
v_gene: TRBV20-1; d_gene: TRBD2; j_gene: TRBJ2-3; CDR3aa: CSAPSGREPTDTQYF
v_gene: TRBV25-1; d_gene: -; j_gene: TRBJ1-2; CDR3aa: CASSAFTVAGIYGYTF
v_gene: TRBV29-1; d_gene: -; j_gene: TRBJ2-2; CDR3aa: CSVLQGGTGELFF
v_gene: TRBV7-2; d_gene: -; j_gene: TRBJ2-5; CDR3aa: CASSFPRETQYF
v_gene: TRBV20-1; d_gene: TRBD2; j_gene: TRBJ2-5; CDR3aa: CSARGYPRSGGYQETQYF
v_gene: TRBV7-9; d_gene: -; j_gene: TRBJ1-4; CDR3aa: CASSLVAENEKLFF
v_gene: TRBV18; d_gene: TRBD1; j_gene: TRBJ1-2; CDR3aa: CASSQQGASDYGYTF
v_gene: TRBV7-8; d_gene: -; j_gene: TRBJ1-1; CDR3aa: CASTALRGTEAFF
v_gene: TRBV11-2; d_gene: -; j_gene: TRBJ2-5; CDR3aa: CASSRGRLQETQYF
v_gene: TRBV7-9; d_gene: TRBD2; j_gene: TRBJ2-3; CDR3aa: CASSLALKRESSDTRYF
v_gene: TRBV11-3; d_gene: -; j_gene: TRBJ2-1; CDR3aa: CASSLVQLDSEQFF